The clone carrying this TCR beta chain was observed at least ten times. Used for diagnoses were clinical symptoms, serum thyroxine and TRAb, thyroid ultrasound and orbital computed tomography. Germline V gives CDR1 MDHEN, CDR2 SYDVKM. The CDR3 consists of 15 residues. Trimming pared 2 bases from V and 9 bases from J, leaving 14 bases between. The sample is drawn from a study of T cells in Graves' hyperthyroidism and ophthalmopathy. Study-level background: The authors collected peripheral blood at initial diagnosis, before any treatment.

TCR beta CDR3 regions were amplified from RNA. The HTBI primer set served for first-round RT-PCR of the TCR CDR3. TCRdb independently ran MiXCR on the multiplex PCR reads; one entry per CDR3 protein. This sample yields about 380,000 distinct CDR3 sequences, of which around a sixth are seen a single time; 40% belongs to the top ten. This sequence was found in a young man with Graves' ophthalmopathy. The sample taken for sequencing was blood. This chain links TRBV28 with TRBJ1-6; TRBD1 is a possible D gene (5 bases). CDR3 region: CASSLAGPQGSPLHF. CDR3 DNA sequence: TGTGCCAGCAGTTTAGCGGGACCCCAGGGTTCACCCCTCCACTTT.